The 23 T cell receptor delta chains below were found in one sample sequenced in a study of gamma-delta T cells after stem cell transplantation. TCRdb applied CATT to the RT-PCR reads for clone calling. The table lists 2,000 or so delta-chain clones, roughly 17% of them singletons. Specimen: gamma-delta T cells. The receptors derive from a human donor. It is not recorded whose cells these are; they may come from a transplant donor.

This clone showed up just a few times. The chain links TRDV2 to TRDJ1, with 7 nucleotides matching TRDD3. Germline assignment: CDR1 GEAIGNYY and CDR2 EKD. V trimming: 0 bases; J trimming: 2 bases; junction bases outside the gene matches: 17. This CDR3 is built from 19 residues. The DNA of the CDR3 is TGTGCCTGTGACACCGTGCAGGGGCTGGGGGCCCCCTTGACCGATAAACTCATCTTT. This encodes CACDTVQGLGAPLTDKLIF.

The rearrangement joins TRDV2 to TRDJ1; D is undetermined. The CDR3 runs to 15 residues. Germline lookup yields CDR1 GEAIGNYY and CDR2 EKD. V dropped 3 bases and J dropped 0 bases, with 13 bases sitting between them. The CDR3 sequence is CACDPRAGDTDKLIF. The CDR3 coding sequence is TGTGCCTGTGACCCCCGGGCGGGCGACACCGATAAACTCATCTTT.

By its share, this clone is medium-sized (0.01 to 0.1%). A far larger clone is just one base off, so this is likely a read error. The V and J genes are TRDV2 and TRDJ1; the match to TRDD3 covers 7 bases. The J segment lost 2 bases and the V segment lost 0 bases, leaving 14 bases of the junction unmatched. The germline gives CDR1 GEAIGNYY, CDR2 EKD. CDR3 length: 18 amino acids. The CDR3 loop reads CACDTLKLLVDTTDKLIF. The CDR3 DNA sequence: TGTGCCTGTGACACCCTAAAATTACTGGTGGATACGACCGATAAACTCATCTTT.

This clone was seen more than once but under ten times. This could be a read error, since a much larger clone is one nucleotide away. The same CDR3 arises from other DNA sequences in this sample as well. This sequence joins TRDV2 and TRDJ1; 12 positions agree with TRDD3. This CDR3 comprises 15 residues. With 2 bases clipped from V and 4 bases from J, the junction kept 4 bases outside the gene matches. Germline CDR1 reads GEAIGNYY; CDR2 reads EKD. CDR3 sequence: CACDNLGDTGDKLIF. CDR3 in DNA: TGTGCCTGTGACAATCTGGGGGATACGGGCGATAAACTCATCTTT.

The V and J genes are TRDV1 and TRDJ1; D perhaps matches TRDD3 (6 bases). In germline, CDR1 is TSWWSYY, CDR2 QGS. V lost 1 base, J lost 0 bases, and 18 bases lay in between. The CDR3 loop spans 18 amino acids. CDR3 DNA: TGTGCTCTTGGGGAACGCACGGGGGACCCGGGGTACACCGATAAACTCATCTTT. Its translation: CALGERTGDPGYTDKLIF.

The sample holds a few counts of this clone. This DNA's translation and the protein TCRdb lists, from a much larger clone, do not match at residue 14, likely due to a read error; the protein shown is translated from the DNA. The chain employs TRDV1 and TRDJ1, with TRDD3 matching 12 bases. Germline loops: CDR1 TSWWSYY, CDR2 QGS. The length of the CDR3 is 19 residues. The CDR3 bases are TGTGCTATTGGGGAAAGAGAGCCCCCCGACTGGGGGATACAGGATAAACTCATCTTT. Protein product: CAIGEREPPDWGIQDKLIF.

The sample holds a few counts of this clone. This chain uses TRDV2 with TRDJ1; 11 bases agree with TRDD3. This CDR3 is built from 20 residues. V gave up 0 bases and J gave up 0 bases; unmatched junction bases: 14. Per the germline V gene, CDR1 is GEAIGNYY and CDR2 is EKD. CDR3 residues: CACDTVSGGYAWGDTDKLIF. CDR3 nucleotide sequence: TGTGCCTGTGACACCGTGAGTGGGGGATACGCATGGGGAGACACCGATAAACTCATCTTT.

A few counts support this clone. Possible read error: a much larger clone is one base away. J is TRDJ1 and V is TRDV2; 13 bases align to TRDD3. From germline, CDR1 is GEAIGNYY and CDR2 EKD. The CDR3 has 17 amino acids. The J segment lost 2 bases and the V segment lost 3 bases, leaving 8 bases of the junction unmatched. CDR3 protein: CACDALLGDTQTDKLIF. The CDR3 DNA reads TGTGCCTGTGACGCCTTACTGGGGGATACGCAAACCGATAAACTCATCTTT.

This clone was counted a few times. This likely reflects a read error, since a far larger clone is one base away. The chain carries TRDV1 and TRDJ1, with 8 bases fitting TRDD3. Germline loops: CDR1 TSWWSYY, CDR2 QGS. Trimming cost V 4 bases and J 0 bases; bases outside gene matches: 25. The CDR3 sequence is 22 residues long. The CDR3 here is CALGAPPMCGIRHFLYTDKLIF. CDR3 bases: TGTGCTCTTGGGGCTCCTCCTATGTGTGGGATACGACACTTTTTGTACACCGATAAACTCATCTTT.

This clone has more than one count but fewer than ten. TCRdb's listed protein matches a much larger clone and diverges from this DNA's translation at residue 12, likely through a read error; the protein shown comes from the DNA. V and J are TRDV2 and TRDJ1; 7 bases are shared with TRDD3. V was clipped by 7 bases and J by 0 bases; unmatched bases: 28. The CDR3 sequence is 21 residues long. Germline-derived CDR1 and CDR2 are GEAIGNYY and EKD. The CDR3 region is CAWSQSVGDRQDQYYTDKLIF. In DNA, the CDR3 is TGTGCCTGGAGCCAATCTGTGGGGGACCGACAAGACCAATATTACACCGATAAACTCATCTTT.

In its sample, this clone is large (0.1 to 1%). The sample holds other DNA sequences that translate to the same CDR3. This chain connects TRDV2 to TRDJ1; possible D gene TRDD3, 5 bases. V lost 3 bases and J lost 2, with 12 bases in between. The CDR3 consists of 14 residues. Germline V CDR1 and CDR2: GEAIGNYY, EKD. CDR3 DNA sequence: TGTGCCTGTGACCCTCTCGGGGGGACCGATAAACTCATCTTT. It translates to CACDPLGGTDKLIF.

In regard to this clone: One junction end disagrees with the germline gene, perhaps due to a read error. The chain joins TRDV1 to TRDJ1, with no clear D. The CDR3 runs to 20 residues. Germline-derived CDR1 and CDR2 are TSWWSYY and QGS. DNA for the CDR3: TGTGCTCTTGGGGAAACCGCTACGCCGTACTTAATGGAGGGCGCCGATAAGCTCATCTTT. This codes for CALGETATPYLMEGADKLIF.

This clone has more than one count but fewer than ten. At one boundary the junction diverges from the germline segment, which might be a read error. The chain uses TRDV2 and TRDJ2; 11 bases fit TRDD3. From germline, CDR1 is GEAIGNYY and CDR2 EKD. This CDR3 contains 15 residues. The CDR3 spells CACDHVLGDTAHLFF. The CDR3 DNA follows: TGTGCCTGTGACCACGTCCTGGGGGATACAGCACACCTCTTCTTT.

This clone was observed a handful of times. The chain carries TRDV1 and TRDJ1; possibly TRDD2 or TRDD3 for D (7 bases each). V gave up 2 bases and J gave up 5 bases, with 24 bases separating them. Germline loops: CDR1 TSWWSYY, CDR2 QGS. The CDR3 has 18 residues. The CDR3, as DNA: TGTGCTCTTGGGGAAATTTCCTACCCCCTCCTACTGGGGGATAAACTCATCTTT. It is translated as CALGEISYPLLLGDKLIF.

Remarks on this clone: A mismatch at residue 9 separates the TCRdb protein from the translated DNA, so the protein presented here was translated from the DNA. This chain connects TRDV2 to TRDJ1, with TRDD3 identical over 11 bases. In germline, CDR1 is GEAIGNYY, CDR2 EKD. After removal of 0 bases from V and 2 bases from J, the junction contained 10 bases not matched to a gene. The CDR3 is 18 amino acids. The CDR3 nucleotides are TGTGCCTGTGACACCAGAAAATTAATGGGGGATACGACCGATAAACTCATCTTT. Encoded protein: CACDTRKLMGDTTDKLIF.

This clone was counted only a few times. The chain joins TRDV2 to TRDJ2, with 9 bases aligning to TRDD3. This CDR3 has 21 residues. Germline CDR1 is GEAIGNYY and CDR2 is EKD. Germline trimming cut 3 bases from V and 0 bases from J; bases unmatched to any gene: 19. CDR3 residues: CACDPVRILGDRGALTAQLFF. The CDR3 bases are TGTGCCTGTGACCCGGTGCGGATCTTGGGGGATAGGGGAGCTTTGACAGCACAACTCTTCTTT.

The chain joins TRDV2 to TRDJ1; TRDD3 matches at 12 bases. Trimming at V came to 3 bases and at J to 3 bases, leaving 7 bases not matched to a gene. Germline assignment: CDR1 GEAIGNYY and CDR2 EKD. This CDR3 comprises 16 residues. The CDR3 DNA is TGTGCCTGTGACGCCTTGCTGGGGGATACGCCCGATAAACTCATCTTT. It is translated as CACDALLGDTPDKLIF.

On this clone: A read error may explain this, as a much larger clone is one base away. Other DNA sequences from this sample encode an identical CDR3 as well. This sequence joins TRDV2 and TRDJ1; 9 positions agree with TRDD3. CDR1 and CDR2 (germline): GEAIGNYY, EKD. CDR3 length: 21 residues. J lost 0 bases, V lost 1 base, and 20 bases had no gene match. CDR3 coding DNA: TGTGCCTGTGACACTATGGTTCTGGGCTGGGGGATTTTACTGTACACCGATAAACTCATCTTT. Its protein product is CACDTMVLGWGILLYTDKLIF.

The J gene is TRDJ1, the V gene TRDV1; no firm D call. The CDR3 runs 14 residues. Trimming removed 0 bases at V and 2 bases at J, with 7 bases between. CDR1 is TSWWSYY, CDR2 QGS, per germline. For the CDR3, the DNA is TGTGCTCTTGGGGAACTAGTAGGGACCGATAAACTCATCTTT. Its translation: CALGELVGTDKLIF.

This clone was counted between two and nine times. The sample carries other DNA sequences with the same CDR3. The chain uses TRDV2 and TRDJ1, with 13 bases identical to TRDD3. Germline CDR1 reads GEAIGNYY; CDR2 reads EKD. J gave up 0 bases and V 0 bases, and 9 bases lay outside the gene matches. The CDR3 contains 19 residues. Here the CDR3 reads CACDTVLGDTRTYTDKLIF. The CDR3 DNA reads as TGTGCCTGTGACACCGTACTGGGGGATACGCGGACCTACACCGATAAACTCATCTTT.

By share, this clone ranks as medium-sized (0.01 to 0.1%). A much larger clone differs by one base, so this may be a read error. V and J are TRDV2 and TRDJ1, with 10 bases lining up with TRDD3. The germline V gene encodes CDR1 GEAIGNYY and CDR2 EKD. With V trimmed by 0 bases and J by 2 bases, 2 bases remained unmatched. CDR3 length: 15 amino acids. CDR3 in DNA: TGTGCCTGTGACACCCTACTGGGGGATACCGATAAACTCATCTTT. It codes for CACDTLLGDTDKLIF.

This clone has a handful of counts. This DNA's translation differs at residues 5 and 16 from TCRdb's protein, which comes from a much larger clone; a read error is likely, and the protein shown is translated from the DNA. This chain uses TRDV2 with TRDJ1; 11 nucleotides agree with TRDD3. The CDR3 is made up of 18 amino acids. Germline V lookup: CDR1 GEAIGNYY, CDR2 EKD. As DNA, the CDR3 is TGTGCCTGTGACACAGTGGGGGATACGCGATCTTACACCGATAAACCCATCTTT. Amino acid sequence: CACDTVGDTRSYTDKPIF.

This clone has only a few counts. This chain joins TRAV29/DV5 and TRDJ1; D gene unclear. CDR3 length: 18 residues. The germline V gene encodes CDR1 NSMFDY and CDR2 ISSIKDK. The ends were cut back, 0 bases at V and 1 base at J, with 22 bases in the middle. CDR3 DNA: TGTGCAGCAAGCGGACAACCCCAGTTCGCCCCGGCCACCGATAAACTCATCTTT. This sequence encodes CAASGQPQFAPATDKLIF.